The clone carrying this TCR beta chain has just a few counts. The graft tissue was processed, and this released both intraepithelial and lamina propria lymphocytes. Germline V gives CDR1 MNHNS, CDR2 SASEGT. V was shortened by 5 bases and J by 3 bases, with 11 bases between the two germline ends. The CDR3 loop spans 14 amino acids. Measured with immunoSEQ multiplex PCR; TCRdb has only the in-frame clones, and not every one. The table shows 7,500 to 10,000 clones, with approximately 72% occurring only once. The data belong to a study of graft-versus-host responses after intestinal transplantation. The sequencing here drew on ileum tissue, taken less than 550 days after intestinal transplant. V and J are TRBV6-1 and TRBJ2-1; D might be TRBD2 (5 bases). This sequence was found in a human patient who received an intestinal transplant, so some T cells may come from the graft donor. CDR3 region: CASSHRENYNEQFF. The CDR3 coding sequence is TGTGCCAGCAGTCACCGGGAAAACTACAATGAGCAGTTCTTC.